This T cell receptor beta chain is from a study of response to subunit inactivated influenza vaccine. The CDR3 is 15 residues long. V was pared by 2 bases and J by 6 bases, with 13 bases between. Comments on this clonotype: Its cognate antigen is unknown.

TCRdb redid the calling of the RT-PCR reads with MiXCR, one entry per CDR3 protein. The table includes under 550,000 distinct CDR3 sequences, approximately 7.3% detected once. Findings and limits, study-wide: Each seasonal influenza vaccination, the authors suggested, recruits few new T cells.

The chain carries TRBV12-3 or TRBV12-4 and TRBJ2-2, with no clear D. The sample consisted of PBMCs from blood, taken roughly 24 months after vaccination. The receptor's source is a man aged 50-75 years who received an inactivated influenza vaccine. The CDR3: CASSLQPGTAGELFF. CDR3 DNA: TGTGCCAGCAGTTTACAACCGGGTACAGCCGGGGAGCTGTTTTTT.